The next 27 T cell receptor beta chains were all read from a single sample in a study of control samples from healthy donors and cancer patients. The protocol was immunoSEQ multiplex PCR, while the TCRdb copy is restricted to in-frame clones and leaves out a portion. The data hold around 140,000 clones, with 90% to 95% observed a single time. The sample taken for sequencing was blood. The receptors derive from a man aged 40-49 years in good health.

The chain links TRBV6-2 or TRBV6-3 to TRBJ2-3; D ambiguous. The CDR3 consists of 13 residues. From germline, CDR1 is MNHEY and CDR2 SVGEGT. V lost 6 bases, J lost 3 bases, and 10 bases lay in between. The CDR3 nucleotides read TGTGCCAGCAGCCCCCTCGTAACAGATACGCAGTATTTT. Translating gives CASSPLVTDTQYF.

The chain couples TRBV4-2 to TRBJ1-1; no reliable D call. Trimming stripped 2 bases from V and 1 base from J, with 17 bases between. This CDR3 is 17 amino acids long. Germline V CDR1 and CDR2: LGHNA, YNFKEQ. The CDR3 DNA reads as TGTGCCAGCAGCCAATCATTCCTCTCACGGGAGAACACTGAAGCTTTCTTT. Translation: CASSQSFLSRENTEAFF.

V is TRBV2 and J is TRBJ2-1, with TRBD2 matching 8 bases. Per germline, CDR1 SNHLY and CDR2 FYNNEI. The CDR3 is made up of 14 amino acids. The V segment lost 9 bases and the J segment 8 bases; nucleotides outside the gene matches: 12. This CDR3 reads CASSERPSGYEQFF. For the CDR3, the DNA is TGTGCCAGTTCTGAAAGGCCTAGCGGGTATGAGCAGTTCTTC.

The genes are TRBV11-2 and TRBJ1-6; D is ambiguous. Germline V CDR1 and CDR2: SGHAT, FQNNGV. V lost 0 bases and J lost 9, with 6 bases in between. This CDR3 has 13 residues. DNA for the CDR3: TGTGCCAGCAGCTTAGAGCCGGGTTCACCCCTCCACTTT. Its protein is CASSLEPGSPLHF.

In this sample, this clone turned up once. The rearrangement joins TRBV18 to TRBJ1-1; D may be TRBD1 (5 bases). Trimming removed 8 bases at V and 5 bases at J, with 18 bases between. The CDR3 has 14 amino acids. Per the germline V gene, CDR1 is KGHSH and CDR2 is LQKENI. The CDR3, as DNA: TGTGCCAGCCACCAGTTAGGGGTAGAGACTGAAGCTTTCTTT. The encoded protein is CASHQLGVETEAFF. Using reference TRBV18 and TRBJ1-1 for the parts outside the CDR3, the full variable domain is NAGVMQNPRHLVRRRGQEARLRCSPMKGHSHVYWYRQLPEEGLKFMVYLQKENIIDESGMPKERFSAEFPKEGPSILRIQQVVRGDSAAYFCASHQLGVETEAFFGQGTRLTVV.

This CDR3 is CASSLEQGITDTQYF. The CDR3 DNA reads as TGTGCCAGCAGTTTAGAACAGGGAATCACAGATACGCAGTATTTT. The chain is built from TRBV27 and TRBJ2-3; D is possibly TRBD1 (6 bases). Germline V gives CDR1 MNHEY, CDR2 SMNVEV (reference sequence). The CDR3 runs to 15 residues. Trimming shortened V by 2 bases and J by 2 bases, and 11 bases separated the two germline ends.

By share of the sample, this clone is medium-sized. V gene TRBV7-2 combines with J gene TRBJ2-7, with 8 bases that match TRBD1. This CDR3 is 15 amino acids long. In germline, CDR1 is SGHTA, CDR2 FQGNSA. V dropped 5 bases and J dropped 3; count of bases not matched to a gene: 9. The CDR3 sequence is CASSETGQVNYEQYF. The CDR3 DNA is TGTGCCAGCAGCGAAACGGGACAGGTTAACTACGAGCAGTACTTC.

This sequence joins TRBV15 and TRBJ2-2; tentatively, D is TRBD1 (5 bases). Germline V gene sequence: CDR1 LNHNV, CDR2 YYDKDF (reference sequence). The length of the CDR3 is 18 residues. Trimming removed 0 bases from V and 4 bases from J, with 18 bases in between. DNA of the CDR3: TGTGCCACCAGCAGAGATAGTTTGCAGGGATGGATCACCGGGGAGCTGTTTTTT. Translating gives CATSRDSLQGWITGELFF.

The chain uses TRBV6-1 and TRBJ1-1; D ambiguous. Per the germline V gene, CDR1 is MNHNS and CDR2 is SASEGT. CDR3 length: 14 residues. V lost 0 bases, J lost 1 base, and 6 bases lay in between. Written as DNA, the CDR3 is TGTGCCAGCAGTGAAGCGGCGGAGAACACTGAAGCTTTCTTT. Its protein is CASSEAAENTEAFF.

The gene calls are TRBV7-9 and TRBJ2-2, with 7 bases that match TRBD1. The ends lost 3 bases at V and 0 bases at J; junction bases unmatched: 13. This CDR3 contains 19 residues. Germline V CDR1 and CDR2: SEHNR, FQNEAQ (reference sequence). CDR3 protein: CASSFRMIGDRPNTGELFF. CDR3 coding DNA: TGTGCCAGCAGCTTTAGGATGATTGGGGACAGACCGAACACCGGGGAGCTGTTTTTT.

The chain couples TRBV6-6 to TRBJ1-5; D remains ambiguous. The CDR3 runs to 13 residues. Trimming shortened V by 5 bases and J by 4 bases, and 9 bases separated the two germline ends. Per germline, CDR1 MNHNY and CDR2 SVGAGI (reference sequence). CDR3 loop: CASSPTGNQPQHF. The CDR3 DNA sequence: TGTGCCAGCAGTCCGACCGGGAATCAGCCCCAGCATTTT.

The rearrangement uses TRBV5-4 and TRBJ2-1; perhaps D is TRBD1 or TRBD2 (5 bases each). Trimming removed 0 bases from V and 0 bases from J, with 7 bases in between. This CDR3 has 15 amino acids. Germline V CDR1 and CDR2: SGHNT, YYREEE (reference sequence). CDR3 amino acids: CASSLGGSSYNEQFF. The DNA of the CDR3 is TGTGCCAGCAGCTTGGGGGGGAGCTCCTACAATGAGCAGTTCTTC.

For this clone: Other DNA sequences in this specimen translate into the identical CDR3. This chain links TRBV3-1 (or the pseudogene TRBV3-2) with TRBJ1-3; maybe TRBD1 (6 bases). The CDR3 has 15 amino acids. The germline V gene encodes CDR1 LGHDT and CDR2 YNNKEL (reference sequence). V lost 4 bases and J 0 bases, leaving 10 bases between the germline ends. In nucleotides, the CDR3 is TGTGCCAGCAGCCCGACAGGAGCCTCTGGAAACACCATATATTTT. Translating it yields CASSPTGASGNTIYF.

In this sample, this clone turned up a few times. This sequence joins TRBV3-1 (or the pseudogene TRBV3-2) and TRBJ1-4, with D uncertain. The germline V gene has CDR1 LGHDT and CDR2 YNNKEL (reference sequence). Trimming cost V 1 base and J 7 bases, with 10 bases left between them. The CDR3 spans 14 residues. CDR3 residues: CASSQAGKGEKLFF. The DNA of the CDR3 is TGTGCCAGCAGCCAAGCTGGGAAGGGTGAAAAACTGTTTTTT.

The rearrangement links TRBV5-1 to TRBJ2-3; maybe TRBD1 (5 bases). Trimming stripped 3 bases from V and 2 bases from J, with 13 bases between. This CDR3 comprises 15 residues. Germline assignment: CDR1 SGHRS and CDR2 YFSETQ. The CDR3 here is CASSWWTDTTDTQYF. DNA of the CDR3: TGCGCCAGCAGCTGGTGGACGGACACCACAGATACGCAGTATTTT.

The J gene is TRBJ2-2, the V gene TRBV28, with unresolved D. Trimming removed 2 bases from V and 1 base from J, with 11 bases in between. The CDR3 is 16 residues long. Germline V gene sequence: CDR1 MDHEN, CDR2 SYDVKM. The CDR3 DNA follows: TGTGCCAGCAGTTTAACCCCCCAACTGAACACCGGGGAGCTGTTTTTT. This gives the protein CASSLTPQLNTGELFF.

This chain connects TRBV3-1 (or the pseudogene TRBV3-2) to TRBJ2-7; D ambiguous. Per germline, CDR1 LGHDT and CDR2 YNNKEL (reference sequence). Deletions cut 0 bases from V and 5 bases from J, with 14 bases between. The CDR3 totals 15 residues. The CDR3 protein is CASSQDVGQADEQYF. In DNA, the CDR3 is TGTGCCAGCAGCCAAGATGTGGGCCAGGCTGACGAGCAGTACTTC.

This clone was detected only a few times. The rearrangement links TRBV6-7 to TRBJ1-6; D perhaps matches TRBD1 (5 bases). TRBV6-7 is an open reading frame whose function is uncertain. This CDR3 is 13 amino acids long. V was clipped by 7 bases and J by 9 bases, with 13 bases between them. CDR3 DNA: TGTGCCAGCATAGCCGGGGGTTGTTCACCCCTCCACTTT. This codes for CASIAGGCSPLHF.

CDR3 in amino acids: CAWSGPDRGAYYGYTF. Written as DNA, the CDR3 is TGTGCCTGGAGTGGCCCTGACCGCGGGGCCTATTATGGCTACACCTTC. This chain uses TRBV30 with TRBJ1-2; the D gene is possibly TRBD1 (5 bases). The CDR3 consists of 16 residues. Germline assignment: CDR1 GTSNPN and CDR2 SVGIG (reference sequence). Trimming shortened V by 1 base and J by 5 bases, and 20 bases separated the two germline ends.

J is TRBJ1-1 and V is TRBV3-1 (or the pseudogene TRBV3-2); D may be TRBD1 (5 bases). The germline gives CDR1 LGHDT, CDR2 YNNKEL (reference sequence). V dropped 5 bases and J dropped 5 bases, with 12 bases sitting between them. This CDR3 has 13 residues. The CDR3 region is CASSLPGRTEAFF. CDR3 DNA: TGTGCCAGCAGCTTACCAGGGAGGACTGAAGCTTTCTTT.

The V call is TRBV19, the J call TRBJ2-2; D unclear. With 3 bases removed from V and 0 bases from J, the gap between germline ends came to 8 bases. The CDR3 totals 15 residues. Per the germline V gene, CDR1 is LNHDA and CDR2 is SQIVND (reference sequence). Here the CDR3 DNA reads TGTGCCAGTAGTATCGCCGCCGCGAACACCGGGGAGCTGTTTTTT. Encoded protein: CASSIAAANTGELFF.

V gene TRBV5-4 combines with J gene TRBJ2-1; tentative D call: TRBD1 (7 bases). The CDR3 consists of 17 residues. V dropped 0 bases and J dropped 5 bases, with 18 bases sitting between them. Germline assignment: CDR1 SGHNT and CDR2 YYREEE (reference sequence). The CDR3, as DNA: TGTGCCAGCAGCTTGGGCGGGACAGTATTGCCCCACAATGAGCAGTTCTTC. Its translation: CASSLGGTVLPHNEQFF.

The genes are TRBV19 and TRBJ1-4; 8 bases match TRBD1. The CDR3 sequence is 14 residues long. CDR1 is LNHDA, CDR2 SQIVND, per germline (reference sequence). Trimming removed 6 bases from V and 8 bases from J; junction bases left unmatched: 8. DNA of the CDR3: TGTGCCAGTAGGACAGGGGAGGTTGCGGAAAAACTGTTTTTT. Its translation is CASRTGEVAEKLFF. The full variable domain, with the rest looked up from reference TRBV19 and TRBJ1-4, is DGGITQSPKYLFRKEGQNVTLSCEQNLNHDAMYWYRQDPGQGLRLIYYSQIVNDFQKGDIAEGYSVSREKKESFPLTVTSAQKNPTAFYLCASRTGEVAEKLFFGSGTQLSVL.

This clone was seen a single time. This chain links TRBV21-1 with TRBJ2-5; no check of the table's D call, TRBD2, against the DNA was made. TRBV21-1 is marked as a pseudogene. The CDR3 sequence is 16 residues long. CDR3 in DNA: TGTGCCAGCAGCAAAGGGAATGGGGGGGCCGGAGAGACCCAGTACTTC. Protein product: CASSKGNGGAGETQYF.

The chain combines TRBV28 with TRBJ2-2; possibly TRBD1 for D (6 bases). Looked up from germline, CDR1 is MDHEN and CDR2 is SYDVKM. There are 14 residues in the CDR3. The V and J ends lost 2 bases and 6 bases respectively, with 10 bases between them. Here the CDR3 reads CASSLTGLPGELFF. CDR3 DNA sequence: TGTGCCAGCAGTTTAACAGGGTTGCCCGGGGAGCTGTTTTTT.

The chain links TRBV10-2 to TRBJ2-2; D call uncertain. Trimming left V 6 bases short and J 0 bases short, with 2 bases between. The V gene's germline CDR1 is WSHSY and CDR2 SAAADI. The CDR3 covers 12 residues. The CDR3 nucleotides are TGCGCCAGCAGCGCGAACACCGGGGAGCTGTTTTTT. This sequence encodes CASSANTGELFF.

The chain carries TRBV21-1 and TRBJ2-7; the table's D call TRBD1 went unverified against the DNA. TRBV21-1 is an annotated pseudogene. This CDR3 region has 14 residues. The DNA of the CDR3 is TGTGCCAGCAGCAAGACAGGGTACGGGTACGAGCAGTACTTC. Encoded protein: CASSKTGYGYEQYF.